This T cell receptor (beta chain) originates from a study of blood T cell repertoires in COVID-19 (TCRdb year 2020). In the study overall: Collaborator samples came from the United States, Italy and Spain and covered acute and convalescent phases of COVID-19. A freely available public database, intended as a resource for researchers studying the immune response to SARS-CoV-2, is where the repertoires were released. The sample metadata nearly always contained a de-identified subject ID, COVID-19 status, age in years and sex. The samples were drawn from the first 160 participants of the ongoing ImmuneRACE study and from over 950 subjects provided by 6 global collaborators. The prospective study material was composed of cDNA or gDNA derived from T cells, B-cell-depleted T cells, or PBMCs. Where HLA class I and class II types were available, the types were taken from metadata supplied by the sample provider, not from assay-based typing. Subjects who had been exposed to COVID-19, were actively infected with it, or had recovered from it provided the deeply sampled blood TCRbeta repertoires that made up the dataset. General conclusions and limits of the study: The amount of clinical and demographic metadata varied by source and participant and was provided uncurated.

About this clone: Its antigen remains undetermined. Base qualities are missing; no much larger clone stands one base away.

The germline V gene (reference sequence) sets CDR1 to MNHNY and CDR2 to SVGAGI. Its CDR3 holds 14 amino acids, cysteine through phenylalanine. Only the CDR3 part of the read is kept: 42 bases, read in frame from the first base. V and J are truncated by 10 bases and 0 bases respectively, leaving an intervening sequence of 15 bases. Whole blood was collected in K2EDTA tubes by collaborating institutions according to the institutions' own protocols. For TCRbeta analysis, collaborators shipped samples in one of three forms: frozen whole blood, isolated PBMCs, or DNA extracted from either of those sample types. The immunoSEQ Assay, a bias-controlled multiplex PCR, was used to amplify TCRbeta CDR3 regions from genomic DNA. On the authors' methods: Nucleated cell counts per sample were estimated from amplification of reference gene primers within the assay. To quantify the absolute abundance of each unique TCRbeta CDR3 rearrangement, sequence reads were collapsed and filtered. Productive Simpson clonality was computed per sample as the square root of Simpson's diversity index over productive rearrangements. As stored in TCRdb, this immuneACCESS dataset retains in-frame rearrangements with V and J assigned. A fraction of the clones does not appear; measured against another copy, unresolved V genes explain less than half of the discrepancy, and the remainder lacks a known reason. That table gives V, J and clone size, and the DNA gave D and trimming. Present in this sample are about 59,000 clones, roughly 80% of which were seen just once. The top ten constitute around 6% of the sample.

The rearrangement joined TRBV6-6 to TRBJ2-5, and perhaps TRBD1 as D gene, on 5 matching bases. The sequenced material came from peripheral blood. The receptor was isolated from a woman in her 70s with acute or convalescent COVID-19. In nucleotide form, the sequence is TGTGCCACCCTGGACAATCTGTACCAAGAGACCCAGTACTTC. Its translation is CATLDNLYQETQYF.